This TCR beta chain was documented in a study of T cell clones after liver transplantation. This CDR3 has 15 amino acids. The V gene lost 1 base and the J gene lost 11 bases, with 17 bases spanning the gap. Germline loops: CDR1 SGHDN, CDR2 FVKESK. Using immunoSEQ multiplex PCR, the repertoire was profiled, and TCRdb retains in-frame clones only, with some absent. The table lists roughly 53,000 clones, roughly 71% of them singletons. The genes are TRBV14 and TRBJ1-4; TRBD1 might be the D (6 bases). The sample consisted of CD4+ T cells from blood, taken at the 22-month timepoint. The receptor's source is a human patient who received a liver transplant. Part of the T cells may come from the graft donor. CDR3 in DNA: TGTGCCAGCAGCCAAGCCGGGACACTAAGGGGTAAACTGTTTTTT. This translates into CASSQAGTLRGKLFF.